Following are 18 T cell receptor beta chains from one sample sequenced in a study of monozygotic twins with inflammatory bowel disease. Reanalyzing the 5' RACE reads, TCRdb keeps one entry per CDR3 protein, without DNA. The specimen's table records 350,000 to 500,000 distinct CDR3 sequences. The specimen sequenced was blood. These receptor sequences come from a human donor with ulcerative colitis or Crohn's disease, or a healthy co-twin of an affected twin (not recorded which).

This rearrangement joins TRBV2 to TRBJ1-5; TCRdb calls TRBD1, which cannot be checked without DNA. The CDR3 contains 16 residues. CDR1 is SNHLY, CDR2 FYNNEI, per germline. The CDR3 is CASSRYGRTGDQPQHF.

The CDR3 loop is CASRSALTMNTEAFF. The genes are TRBV4-1 and TRBJ1-1. The CDR3 has 15 residues. Germline values: CDR1 MGHRA, CDR2 YSYEKL.

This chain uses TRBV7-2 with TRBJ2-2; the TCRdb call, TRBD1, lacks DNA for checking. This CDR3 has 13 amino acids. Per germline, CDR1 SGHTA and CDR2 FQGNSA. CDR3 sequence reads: CASRRQSTGELFF.

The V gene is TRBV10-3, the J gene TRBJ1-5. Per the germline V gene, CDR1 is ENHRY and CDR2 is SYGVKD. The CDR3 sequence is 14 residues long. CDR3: CAISESNGVQPQHF.

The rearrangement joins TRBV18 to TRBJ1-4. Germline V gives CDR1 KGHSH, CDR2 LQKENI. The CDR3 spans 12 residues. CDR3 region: CASSLNNEKLFF. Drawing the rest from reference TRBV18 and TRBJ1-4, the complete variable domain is NAGVMQNPRHLVRRRGQEARLRCSPMKGHSHVYWYRQLPEEGLKFMVYLQKENIIDESGMPKERFSAEFPKEGPSILRIQQVVRGDSAAYFCASSLNNEKLFFGSGTQLSVL.

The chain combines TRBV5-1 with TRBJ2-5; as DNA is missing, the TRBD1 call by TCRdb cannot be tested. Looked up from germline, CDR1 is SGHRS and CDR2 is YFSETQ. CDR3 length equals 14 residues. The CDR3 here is CASRAGGVQETQYF.

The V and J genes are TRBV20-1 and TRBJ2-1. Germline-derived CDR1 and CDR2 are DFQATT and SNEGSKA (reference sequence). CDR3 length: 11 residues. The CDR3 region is CSSTYYNEQFF.

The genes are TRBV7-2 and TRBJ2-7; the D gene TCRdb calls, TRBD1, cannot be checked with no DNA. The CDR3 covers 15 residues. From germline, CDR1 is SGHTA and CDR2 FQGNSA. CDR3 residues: CASSLDRESSYEQYF.

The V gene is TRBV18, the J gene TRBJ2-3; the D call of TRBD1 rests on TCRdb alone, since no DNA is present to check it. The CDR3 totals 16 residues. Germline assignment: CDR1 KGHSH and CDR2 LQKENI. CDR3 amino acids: CASSPLQGVGTDTQYF.

CDR3 region: CASSYQGPVTGAFF. This rearrangement joins TRBV6-5 to TRBJ1-1; lacking DNA, the TRBD1 call made by TCRdb goes unchecked. The CDR3 runs to 14 residues. Germline CDR1 MNHEY, CDR2 SVGAGI.

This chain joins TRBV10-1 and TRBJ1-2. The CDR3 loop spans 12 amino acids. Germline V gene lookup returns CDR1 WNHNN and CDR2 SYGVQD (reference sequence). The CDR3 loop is CASSGLHGDYTF.

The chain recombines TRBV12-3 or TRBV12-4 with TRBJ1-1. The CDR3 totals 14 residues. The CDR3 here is CASSSFSAGTEAFF.

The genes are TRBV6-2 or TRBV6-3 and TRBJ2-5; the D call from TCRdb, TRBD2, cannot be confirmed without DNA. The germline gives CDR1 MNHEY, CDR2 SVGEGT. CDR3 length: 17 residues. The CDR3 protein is CASSSTPSSGGRETQYF.

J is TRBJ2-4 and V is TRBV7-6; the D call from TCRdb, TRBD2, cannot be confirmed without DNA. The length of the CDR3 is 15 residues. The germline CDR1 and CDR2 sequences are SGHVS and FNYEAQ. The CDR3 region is CASSSISGRSDIQYF. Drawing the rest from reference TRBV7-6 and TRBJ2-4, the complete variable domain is GAGVSQSPRYKVTKRGQDVALRCDPISGHVSLYWYRQALGQGPEFLTYFNYEAQQDKSGLPNDRFSAERPEGSISTLTIQRTEQRDSAMYRCASSSISGRSDIQYFGAGTRLSVL.

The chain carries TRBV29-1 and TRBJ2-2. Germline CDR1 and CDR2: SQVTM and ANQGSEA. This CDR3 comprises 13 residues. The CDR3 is CSVEGRGPGELFF.

The CDR3 reads CASSPSGGVPGELFF. The J gene is TRBJ2-2, the V gene TRBV12-3 or TRBV12-4; TCRdb's D call of TRBD1 is untestable without DNA. The CDR3 length is 15 residues.

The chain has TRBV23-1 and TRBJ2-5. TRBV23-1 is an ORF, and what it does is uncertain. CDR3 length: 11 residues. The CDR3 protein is CARKDEETQYF.

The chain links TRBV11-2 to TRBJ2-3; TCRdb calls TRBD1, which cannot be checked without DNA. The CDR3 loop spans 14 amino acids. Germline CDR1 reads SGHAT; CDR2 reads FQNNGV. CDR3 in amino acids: CDSSPSGGTDTQYF.